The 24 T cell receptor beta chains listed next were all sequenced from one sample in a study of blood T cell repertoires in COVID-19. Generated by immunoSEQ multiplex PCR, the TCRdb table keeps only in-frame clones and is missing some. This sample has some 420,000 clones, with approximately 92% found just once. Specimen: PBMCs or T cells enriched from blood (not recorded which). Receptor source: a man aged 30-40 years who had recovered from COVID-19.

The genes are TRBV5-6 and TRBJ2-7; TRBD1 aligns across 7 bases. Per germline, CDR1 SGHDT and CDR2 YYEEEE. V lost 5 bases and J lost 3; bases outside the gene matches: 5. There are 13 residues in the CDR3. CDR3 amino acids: CASSEQGHYEQYF. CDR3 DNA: TGTGCCAGCAGTGAACAGGGGCACTACGAGCAGTACTTC.

The CDR3 sequence: CASSQTSGGTGELFF. The CDR3 DNA sequence: TGTGCCAGCTCACAGACTAGCGGGGGCACCGGGGAGCTGTTTTTT. The rearrangement links TRBV18 to TRBJ2-2, with 12 bases that match TRBD2. The CDR3 extends over 15 amino acids. The germline CDR1 and CDR2 sequences are KGHSH and LQKENI. V was pared by 4 bases and J by 4 bases, with 1 base of the junction left unmatched.

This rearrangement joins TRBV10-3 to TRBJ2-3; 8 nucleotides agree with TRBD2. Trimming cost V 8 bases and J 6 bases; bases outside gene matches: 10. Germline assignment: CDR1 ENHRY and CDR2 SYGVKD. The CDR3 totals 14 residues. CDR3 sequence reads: CAISPGLVVDTQYF. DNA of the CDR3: TGTGCCATCTCACCGGGACTAGTCGTGGATACGCAGTATTTT.

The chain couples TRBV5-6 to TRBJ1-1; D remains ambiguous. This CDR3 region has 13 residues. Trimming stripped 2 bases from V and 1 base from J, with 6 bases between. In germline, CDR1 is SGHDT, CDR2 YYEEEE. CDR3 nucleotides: TGTGCCAGCAGCTTAACAGAGAACACTGAAGCTTTCTTT. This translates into CASSLTENTEAFF.

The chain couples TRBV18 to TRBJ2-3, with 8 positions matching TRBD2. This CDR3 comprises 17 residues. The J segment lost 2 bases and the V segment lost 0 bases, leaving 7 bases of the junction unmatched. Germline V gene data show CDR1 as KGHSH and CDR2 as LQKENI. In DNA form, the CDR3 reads TGTGCCAGCTCACCACCTCTAGCGGGTTTGTCCACAGATACGCAGTATTTT. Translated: CASSPPLAGLSTDTQYF.

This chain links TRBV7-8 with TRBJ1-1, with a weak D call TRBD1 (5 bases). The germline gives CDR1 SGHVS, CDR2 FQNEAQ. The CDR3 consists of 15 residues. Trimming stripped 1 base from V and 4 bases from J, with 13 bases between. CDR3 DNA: TGTGCCAGCAGCTTAGGGGCAGGGCAGGGCACTGAAGCTTTCTTT. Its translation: CASSLGAGQGTEAFF.

Here the CDR3 DNA reads TGTGCCAGCAGTTTGGAGTCTAACTATGGCTACACCTTC. Translated: CASSLESNYGYTF. The chain carries TRBV28 and TRBJ1-2, with D hard to call. CDR3 size: 13 residues. Germline-derived CDR1 and CDR2 are MDHEN and SYDVKM. V was pared by 3 bases and J by 0 bases, with 5 bases between.

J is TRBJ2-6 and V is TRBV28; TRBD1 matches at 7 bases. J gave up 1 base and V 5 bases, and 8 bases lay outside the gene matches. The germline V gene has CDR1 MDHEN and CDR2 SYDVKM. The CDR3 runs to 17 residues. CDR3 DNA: TGTGCCAGCAGTGGACCGGGACAGAGTTCTGGGGCCAACGTCCTGACTTTC. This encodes CASSGPGQSSGANVLTF.

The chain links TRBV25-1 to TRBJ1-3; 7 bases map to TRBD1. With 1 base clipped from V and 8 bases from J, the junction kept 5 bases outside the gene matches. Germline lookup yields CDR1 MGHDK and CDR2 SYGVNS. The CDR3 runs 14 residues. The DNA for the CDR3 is TGTGCCAGCAGTGAATTAAGGGACAGCGACACCATATATTTT. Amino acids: CASSELRDSDTIYF.

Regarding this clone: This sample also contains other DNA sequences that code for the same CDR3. CDR3 sequence (DNA): TGTGCCAGCTCTCCCGCGGGGGATGGCTACACCTTC. It yields the protein CASSPAGDGYTF. The chain uses TRBV18 and TRBJ1-2; D perhaps matches TRBD1 (5 bases). Germline V lookup: CDR1 KGHSH, CDR2 LQKENI. This CDR3 has 12 amino acids. V dropped 6 bases and J dropped 6 bases, with 11 bases sitting between them.

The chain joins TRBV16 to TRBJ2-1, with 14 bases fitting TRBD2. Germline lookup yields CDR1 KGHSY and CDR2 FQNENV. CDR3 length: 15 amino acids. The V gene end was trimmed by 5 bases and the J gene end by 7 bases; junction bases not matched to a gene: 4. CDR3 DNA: TGTGCCAGCAGCGGACTAGCGGGAGGCGGGAATGAGCAGTTCTTC. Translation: CASSGLAGGGNEQFF. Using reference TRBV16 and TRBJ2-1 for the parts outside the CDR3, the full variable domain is GEEVAQTPKHLVRGEGQKAKLYCAPIKGHSYVFWYQQVLKNEFKFLISFQNENVFDETGMPKERFSAKCLPNSPCSLEIQATKLEDSAVYFCASSGLAGGGNEQFFGPGTRLTVL.

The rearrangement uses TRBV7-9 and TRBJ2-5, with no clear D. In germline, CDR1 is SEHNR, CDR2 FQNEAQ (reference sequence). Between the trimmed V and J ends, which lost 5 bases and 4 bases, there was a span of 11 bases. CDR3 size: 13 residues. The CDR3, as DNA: TGTGCCAGCAGCCCAATAGATAGAGAGACCCAGTACTTC. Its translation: CASSPIDRETQYF.

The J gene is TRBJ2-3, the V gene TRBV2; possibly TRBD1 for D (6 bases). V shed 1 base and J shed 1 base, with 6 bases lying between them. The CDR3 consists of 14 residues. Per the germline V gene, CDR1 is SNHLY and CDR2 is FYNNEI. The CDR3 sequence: CASSEDRGTDTQYF. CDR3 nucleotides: TGTGCCAGCAGTGAAGACAGGGGCACAGATACGCAGTATTTT.

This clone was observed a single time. CDR3: CASSLAGLNEQYF. The CDR3 nucleotides are TGTGCCAGCAGCTTGGCAGGTTTAAACGAGCAGTACTTC. The chain employs TRBV5-4 and TRBJ2-7; D is ambiguous. This CDR3 comprises 13 residues. Germline CDR1 reads SGHNT; CDR2 reads YYREEE (reference sequence). Trimming pared 0 bases from V and 5 bases from J, leaving 9 bases between.

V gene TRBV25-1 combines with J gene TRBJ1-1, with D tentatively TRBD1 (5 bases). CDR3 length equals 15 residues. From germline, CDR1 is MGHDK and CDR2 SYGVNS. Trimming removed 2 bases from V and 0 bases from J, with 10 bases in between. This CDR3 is CASSETGVMNTEAFF. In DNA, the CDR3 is TGTGCCAGCAGTGAAACGGGGGTTATGAACACTGAAGCTTTCTTT.

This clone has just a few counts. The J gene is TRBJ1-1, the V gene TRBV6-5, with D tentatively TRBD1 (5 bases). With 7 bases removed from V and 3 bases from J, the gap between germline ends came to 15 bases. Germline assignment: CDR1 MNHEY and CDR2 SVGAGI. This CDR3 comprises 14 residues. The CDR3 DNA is TGTGCCAGCAACGCGGGGCAGGGCCACACTGAAGCTTTCTTT. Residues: CASNAGQGHTEAFF.

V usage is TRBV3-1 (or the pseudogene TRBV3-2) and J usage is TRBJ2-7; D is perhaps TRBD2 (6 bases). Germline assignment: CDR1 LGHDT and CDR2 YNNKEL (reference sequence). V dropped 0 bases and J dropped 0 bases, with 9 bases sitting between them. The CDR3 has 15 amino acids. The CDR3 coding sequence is TGTGCCAGCAGCCAAGAAATAGCGGCCTCCTACGAGCAGTACTTC. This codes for CASSQEIAASYEQYF.

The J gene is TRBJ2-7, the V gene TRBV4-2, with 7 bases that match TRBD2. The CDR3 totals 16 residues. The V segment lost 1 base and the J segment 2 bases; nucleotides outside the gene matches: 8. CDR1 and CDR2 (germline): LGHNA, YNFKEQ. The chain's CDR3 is CASSQAWASGTYEQYF. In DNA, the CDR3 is TGTGCCAGCAGCCAAGCATGGGCTAGCGGTACCTACGAGCAGTACTTC.

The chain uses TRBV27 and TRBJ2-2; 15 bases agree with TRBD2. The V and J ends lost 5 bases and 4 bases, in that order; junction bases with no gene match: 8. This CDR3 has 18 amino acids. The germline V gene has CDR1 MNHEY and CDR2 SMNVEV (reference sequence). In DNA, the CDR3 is TGTGCCAGCAGTCCCGGACTAGCGGGAGGGCAGGGCACCGGGGAGCTGTTTTTT. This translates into CASSPGLAGGQGTGELFF.

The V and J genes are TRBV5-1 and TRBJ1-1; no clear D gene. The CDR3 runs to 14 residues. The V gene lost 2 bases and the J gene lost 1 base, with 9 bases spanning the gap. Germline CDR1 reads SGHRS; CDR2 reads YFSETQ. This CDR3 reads CASSFDIENTEAFF. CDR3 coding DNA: TGCGCCAGCAGCTTTGACATAGAGAACACTGAAGCTTTCTTT.

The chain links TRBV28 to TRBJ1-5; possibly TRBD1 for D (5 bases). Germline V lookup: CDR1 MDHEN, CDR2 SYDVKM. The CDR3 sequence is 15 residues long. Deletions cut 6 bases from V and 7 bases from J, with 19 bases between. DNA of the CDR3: TGTGCCAGCAGCCACCCGGGGGAGGGTGGGCAGCCCCAGCATTTT. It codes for CASSHPGEGGQPQHF.

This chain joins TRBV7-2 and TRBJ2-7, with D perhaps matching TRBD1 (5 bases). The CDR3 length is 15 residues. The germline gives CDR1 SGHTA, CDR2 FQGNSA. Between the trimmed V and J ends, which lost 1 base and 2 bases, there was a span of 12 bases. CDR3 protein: CASSLVQGGTYEQYF. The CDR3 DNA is TGTGCCAGCAGCTTAGTCCAGGGTGGAACCTACGAGCAGTACTTC.

CDR3 residues: CASSPTPIGDGYTF. CDR3 nucleotides: TGTGCCAGCAGCCCGACACCGATCGGGGATGGCTACACCTTC. The chain has TRBV5-6 and TRBJ1-2; D call uncertain. V lost 4 bases and J lost 6, with 16 bases in between. CDR3 length: 14 residues. Germline V gene sequence: CDR1 SGHDT, CDR2 YYEEEE.

DNA for the CDR3: TGTGCCAGCAGCCCAAACTCCGGGACTAGCGGCTCCTACGAGCAGTACTTC. Translation: CASSPNSGTSGSYEQYF. This chain uses TRBV11-2 with TRBJ2-7; 11 bases are a match to TRBD2. This CDR3 contains 17 residues. Germline CDR1 and CDR2: SGHAT and FQNNGV. Unmatched junction bases numbered 9, after V lost 5 bases and J lost 0 bases. Full variable domain (remainder filled in from reference TRBV11-2 and TRBJ2-7): EAGVAQSPRYKIIEKRQSVAFWCNPISGHATLYWYQQILGQGPKLLIQFQNNGVVDDSQLPKDRFSAERLKGVDSTLKIQPAKLEDSAVYLCASSPNSGTSGSYEQYFGPGTRLTVT.